One sample yielded the 8 T cell receptor beta chains listed below, sequenced in a study of human T cells and chemical hapten exposure (dated by TCRdb to the early 2020s). Libraries were built with RACE. Sequencing was performed on a NextSeq 500. Using fastp trimming at Q25 and MiXCR clonotype assembly, TCRdb reanalyzed the public sequencing data and kept in-frame beta chains. When rows share a CDR3 protein, they turn into one entry using the most common DNA and genes. Counted in this sample were approximately 72,000 distinct CDR3 sequences; 11% of them appeared once. The top ten constitute about 1.5% of the sample. The label giving this sample's time point can be read as: patch test 3, about 24 weeks after DPC sensitization. The sample's treatment or condition label, decoded: therapeutic diphenylcyclopropenone sensitization with weekly scalp DPC. Specimen: whole blood, collected in connection with sensitization to the hapten diphenylcyclopropenone (DPC). All receptors derive from a woman aged 50 to 60 with alopecia areata. Some clones in this sample may be carry-over from other donors' samples.

This chain connects TRBV11-2 to TRBJ1-2; D perhaps matches TRBD1 (6 bases). The CDR3 is 14 residues long. Trimming removed 3 bases at V and 4 bases at J, with 12 bases between. Germline CDR1 is SGHAT and CDR2 is FQNNGV. CDR3 in DNA: TGTGCCAGCAGCTTCCCAGGGGAGGTCTATGGCTACACCTTC. The encoded protein is CASSFPGEVYGYTF. The full variable domain, with the rest looked up from reference TRBV11-2 and TRBJ1-2, is EAGVAQSPRYKIIEKRQSVAFWCNPISGHATLYWYQQILGQGPKLLIQFQNNGVVDDSQLPKDRFSAERLKGVDSTLKIQPAKLEDSAVYLCASSFPGEVYGYTFGSGTRLTVV.

This clonotype was detected many times. The rearrangement uses TRBV20-1 and TRBJ2-3; no definite D call. Germline V gene sequence: CDR1 DFQATT, CDR2 SNEGSKA (reference sequence). CDR3 length: 11 residues. This chain's CDR3 is CSAQGTDTQYF. CDR3 nucleotides: TGCAGCGCTCAGGGCACAGATACGCAGTATTTT.

This clonotype occurred many times. The chain is built from TRBV6-5 and TRBJ2-5; TRBD1 aligns across 10 bases. Germline CDR1 reads MNHEY; CDR2 reads SVGAGI. The junction had 3 bases not matched to a gene; V was cut back by 5 bases and J by 3 bases. CDR3 length: 14 amino acids. The CDR3 nucleotides read TGTGCCAGCAGTACCGGACAGGGGGAAGAGACCCAGTACTTC. It codes for CASSTGQGEETQYF.

The gene calls are TRBV7-9 and TRBJ2-1, with D possibly called TRBD1 or TRBD2 (6 bases each). CDR1 SEHNR and CDR2 FQNEAQ come from the germline V gene (reference sequence). The CDR3 is made up of 15 amino acids. The V end was cut by 5 bases, the J end by 9 bases, with 20 bases between. The CDR3 coding sequence is TGTGCCAGCAGCCCACCCAACCCGGGGGCGGCTGAGCAGTTCTTC. This translates into CASSPPNPGAAEQFF.

The table lists this clonotype with a few counts. The chain couples TRBV19 to TRBJ1-5, with 8 nucleotides matching TRBD1. The ends lost 9 bases at V and 6 bases at J; junction bases unmatched: 16. The CDR3 length is 16 residues. Germline lookup yields CDR1 LNHDA and CDR2 SQIVND (reference sequence). The CDR3 loop reads CASIRTGSTAPQPQHF. The CDR3 DNA reads as TGTGCCAGCATTCGGACAGGGTCTACTGCGCCTCAGCCCCAGCATTTT. Supplemented by reference TRBV19 and TRBJ1-5, the full variable domain reads DGGITQSPKYLFRKEGQNVTLSCEQNLNHDAMYWYRQDPGQGLRLIYYSQIVNDFQKGDIAEGYSVSREKKESFPLTVTSAQKNPTAFYLCASIRTGSTAPQPQHFGDGTRLSIL.

This clonotype occurred many times. The chain carries TRBV5-4 and TRBJ1-1; TRBD1 matches at 9 bases. With V trimmed by 3 bases and J by 4 bases, 4 bases remained unmatched. The CDR3 is made up of 14 amino acids. CDR1 is SGHNT, CDR2 YYREEE, per germline (reference sequence). The CDR3 DNA sequence: TGTGCCAGCAGCTATCGACAGGGGGGCACTGAAGCTTTCTTT. It codes for CASSYRQGGTEAFF.

This clonotype was counted ten times or more. This chain uses TRBV6-4 with TRBJ2-2, with D possibly being TRBD2 (6 bases). Trimming removed 2 bases from V and 5 bases from J, with 9 bases in between. The CDR3 runs 14 residues. Looked up from germline, CDR1 is MRHNA and CDR2 is SNTAGT. The CDR3 sequence is CASSDGGETGELFF. CDR3 DNA sequence: TGTGCCAGCAGTGACGGCGGGGAAACCGGGGAGCTGTTTTTT.

This clonotype has just a few counts. This chain links TRBV12-3 or TRBV12-4 with TRBJ2-2; D call uncertain. The CDR3 length is 12 residues. V was clipped by 5 bases and J by 8 bases, with 9 bases between them. As DNA, the CDR3 is TGTGCCAGCAGTCTTCTGGTTGGGGAGCTGTTTTTT. This translates into CASSLLVGELFF.